These 20 T cell receptor beta chains originate from one sample sequenced in a study of beta chain features in type 1 diabetes. General study findings and limits: A moderate, significant TCRB CDR3 shortening appeared in type 1 diabetes across four CD4+ subsets.

Reverse transcription of all isolated RNA meant that expressed TCRB transcripts were sequenced. Sequenced by immunoSEQ multiplex PCR; TCRdb stores in-frame clones only, minus some. The data hold 500,000 to 800,000 clones, with approximately 13% observed a single time. Their cognate antigens are unknown. Material: naive CD4+ T cells from blood. These receptor sequences come from a man in his thirties or forties with type 1 diabetes.

This clone came up a few times. The J gene is TRBJ2-2, the V gene TRBV4-3, with D possibly matching TRBD1 (5 bases). This CDR3 is built from 16 residues. Germline loops: CDR1 LGHNA, CDR2 YSLEER. V shed 0 bases and J shed 7 bases, with 15 bases lying between them. The CDR3 sequence: CASSQEPRDYHGELFF. CDR3 coding DNA: TGCGCCAGCAGCCAAGAGCCCAGGGATTATCACGGGGAGCTGTTTTTT.

This clone was counted only a few times. DNA of the CDR3: TGTGCCAGCAGCTTAGATCAGTATGGCTACACCTTC. This gives the protein CASSLDQYGYTF. The V and J genes are TRBV11-2 and TRBJ1-2; D is ambiguous. Trimming left V 0 bases short and J 5 bases short, with 4 bases between. Per the germline V gene, CDR1 is SGHAT and CDR2 is FQNNGV. CDR3 length equals 12 residues.

This clone was observed a few times. The CDR3 nucleotides read TGTGCCAGCAGTTACAGGGGACAGGGTACCGGGGAGCTGTTTTTT. Its translation is CASSYRGQGTGELFF. The gene calls are TRBV6-5 and TRBJ2-2, with TRBD1 identical over 9 bases. The germline CDR1 and CDR2 sequences are MNHEY and SVGAGI. Unmatched junction bases numbered 3, after V lost 2 bases and J lost 5 bases. The CDR3 covers 15 residues.

The chain links TRBV7-2 to TRBJ1-1; D gene ambiguous. CDR1 and CDR2 from the germline V gene are SGHTA and FQGNSA. This CDR3 is 14 amino acids long. V dropped 5 bases and J dropped 0 bases, with 10 bases sitting between them. The CDR3 bases are TGTGCCAGCAGCCCCGGGGTCATGAACACTGAAGCTTTCTTT. This gives the protein CASSPGVMNTEAFF.

V is TRBV27 and J is TRBJ2-2, with 7 bases fitting TRBD1. The length of the CDR3 is 15 residues. V gave up 3 bases and J gave up 6 bases; unmatched junction bases: 7. Germline lookup yields CDR1 MNHEY and CDR2 SMNVEV (reference sequence). DNA of the CDR3: TGTGCCAGCAGTTTGACAGGGATGTTCGCCGGGGAGCTGTTTTTT. Translation: CASSLTGMFAGELFF.

This chain connects TRBV4-3 to TRBJ1-2, with 7 nucleotides matching TRBD1. The J segment lost 2 bases and the V segment lost 1 base, leaving 10 bases of the junction unmatched. The CDR3 contains 17 residues. The germline V gene has CDR1 LGHNA and CDR2 YSLEER. This CDR3 reads CASSQVRADRANYGYTF. CDR3 sequence (DNA): TGCGCCAGCAGCCAAGTCCGAGCAGACAGGGCAAACTATGGCTACACCTTC.

This clone was counted only a few times. Here the CDR3 DNA reads TGTGCCAGCAGCTTTTTCACTAGCGGGGTGCAAGAGACCCAGTACTTC. Translating gives CASSFFTSGVQETQYF. The chain recombines TRBV7-2 with TRBJ2-5; 10 bases map to TRBD2. Germline CDR1 SGHTA, CDR2 FQGNSA. This CDR3 region has 16 residues. V lost 3 bases to trimming and J lost 2 bases; unmatched junction nucleotides: 6.

CDR3 residues: CASSPRVGSRGTGELFF. The CDR3 DNA is TGTGCCAGCAGCCCCCGTGTCGGAAGCCGAGGCACCGGGGAGCTGTTTTTT. The rearrangement uses TRBV13 and TRBJ2-2; no definite D call. With 5 bases removed from V and 4 bases from J, the gap between germline ends came to 20 bases. There are 17 residues in the CDR3. Germline V CDR1 and CDR2: PRHDT, FYEKMQ (reference sequence).

This clone was observed a handful of times. This CDR3 reads CASSDRGTAESNEQFF. The CDR3 DNA follows: TGCGCCAGCAGTGACCGGGGGACAGCCGAGTCGAATGAGCAGTTCTTC. This sequence joins TRBV10-1 and TRBJ2-1, with D possibly TRBD1 on 7 matching bases. CDR3 size: 16 residues. Trimming stripped 3 bases from V and 7 bases from J, with 19 bases between. Germline V gene data show CDR1 as WNHNN and CDR2 as SYGVQD (reference sequence).

The chain couples TRBV30 to TRBJ1-6, with D unclear. V was clipped by 1 base and J by 9 bases, with 10 bases between them. CDR3 length: 13 amino acids. Germline V gene lookup returns CDR1 GTSNPN and CDR2 SVGIG (reference sequence). CDR3: CAWSGEAPSPLHF. The CDR3 DNA is TGTGCCTGGAGTGGGGAGGCACCTTCACCCCTCCACTTT.

This clone was counted only a few times. The same CDR3 also results from other DNA sequences found in this sample. The chain links TRBV10-3 to TRBJ2-7; D might be TRBD2 (5 bases). The CDR3 length is 13 residues. CDR1 and CDR2 from the germline V gene are ENHRY and SYGVKD. Trimming stripped 4 bases from V and 2 bases from J, with 9 bases between. This CDR3 is CAISGEGTYEQYF. CDR3 DNA: TGTGCCATCAGTGGCGAGGGAACCTACGAGCAGTACTTC.

The sample holds a few counts of this clone. DNA for the CDR3: TGTGCCGGGGGACTGGGGGGTGAGACCCAGTACTTC. It translates to CAGGLGGETQYF. The V and J genes are TRBV2 and TRBJ2-5, with D possibly being TRBD2 (6 bases). Germline CDR1 is SNHLY and CDR2 is FYNNEI. Trimming removed 11 bases from V and 5 bases from J, with 15 bases in between. The CDR3 spans 12 residues.

The gene calls are TRBV7-2 and TRBJ1-5; TRBD1 is a possible D gene (6 bases). The V and J ends lost 4 bases and 5 bases respectively, with 9 bases between them. CDR3 length: 13 amino acids. Germline CDR1 reads SGHTA; CDR2 reads FQGNSA. The CDR3 protein is CASSSYRDQPQHF. The DNA for the CDR3 is TGTGCCAGCAGCTCCTACAGGGATCAGCCCCAGCATTTT.

This clone showed up just a few times. This chain joins TRBV11-3 and TRBJ2-5; D unclear. Trimming shortened V by 4 bases and J by 4 bases, and 10 bases separated the two germline ends. The length of the CDR3 is 13 residues. Per germline, CDR1 SGHNT and CDR2 YENEEA. The CDR3 DNA reads TGTGCCAGCAGCTCTTCTAGTTTAGAGACCCAGTACTTC. Translated: CASSSSSLETQYF.

The rearrangement joins TRBV7-9 to TRBJ2-7, with 7 positions matching TRBD1. Germline CDR1 is SEHNR and CDR2 is FQNEAQ (reference sequence). The CDR3 length is 15 residues. The trim removed 4 bases at V and 4 bases at J, leaving 10 bases unmatched. The chain's CDR3 is CASSSSSGTVYEQYF. The DNA of the CDR3 is TGTGCCAGCAGCTCCTCCTCCGGGACAGTGTACGAGCAGTACTTC. The variable domain in full, completed from reference TRBV7-9 and TRBJ2-7, reads DTGVSQNPRHKITKRGQNVTFRCDPISEHNRLYWYRQTLGQGPEFLTYFQNEAQLEKSRLLSDRFSAERPKGSFSTLEIQRTEQGDSAMYLCASSSSSGTVYEQYFGPGTRLTVT.

This clone was found a few times. The chain recombines TRBV28 with TRBJ2-3; tentative D call: TRBD2 (6 bases). V was clipped by 3 bases and J by 11 bases, with 12 bases between them. The CDR3 loop spans 12 amino acids. Germline V gene lookup returns CDR1 MDHEN and CDR2 SYDVKM. The CDR3, as DNA: TGTGCCAGCAGTTTGGTGGGAGGTGAGCAGTATTTT. This translates into CASSLVGGEQYF. Looking up the rest from reference TRBV28 and TRBJ2-3 gives the full variable domain: DVKVTQSSRYLVKRTGEKVFLECVQDMDHENMFWYRQDPGLGLRLIYFSYDVKMKEKGDIPEGYSVSREKKERFSLILESASTNQTSMYLCASSLVGGEQYFGPGTRLTVL.

This clone was seen only a few times. This chain connects TRBV2 to TRBJ1-5, with 7 bases matching TRBD1. Per germline, CDR1 SNHLY and CDR2 FYNNEI. The CDR3 covers 15 residues. The ends lost 5 bases at V and 1 base at J; junction bases unmatched: 5. This CDR3 reads CASSRTGFSNQPQHF. The CDR3 bases are TGTGCCAGCAGTAGGACAGGATTCAGCAATCAGCCCCAGCATTTT.

The chain employs TRBV6-1 and TRBJ2-5, with D perhaps matching TRBD2 (6 bases). Between the trimmed V and J ends, which lost 8 bases and 5 bases, there was a span of 6 bases. CDR3 length equals 10 residues. CDR1 is MNHNS, CDR2 SASEGT, per germline. DNA for the CDR3: TGTGCCAGCGGGGGGGAGACCCAGTACTTC. It codes for CASGGETQYF.

The chain couples TRBV14 to TRBJ2-3; D gene ambiguous. Trimming took 5 bases from V and 2 from J, leaving 17 bases between them. Germline V gene lookup returns CDR1 SGHDN and CDR2 FVKESK. The CDR3 runs 16 residues. DNA of the CDR3: TGTGCCAGCAGCGTGATTACGGGTCATCCCACAGATACGCAGTATTTT. Its protein is CASSVITGHPTDTQYF.

The J gene is TRBJ2-1, the V gene TRBV4-2; D remains ambiguous. Germline assignment: CDR1 LGHNA and CDR2 YNFKEQ. The CDR3 contains 14 residues. V was trimmed by 1 base and J by 5 bases, leaving 9 bases between them. CDR3 protein: CASSQAVGNNEQFF. The CDR3 region has the DNA TGTGCCAGCAGCCAAGCGGTAGGAAACAATGAGCAGTTCTTC.